The T cell receptor beta chain under discussion was sequenced for a study of cytomegalovirus exposure and HLA in healthy donors. Study-wide points: In a later analysis, TCR beta V- and J-gene trimming was associated with a missense DCLRE1C variant. Later, TCR association rates were found to vary by HLA locus, highest for DRB1 and lowest for HLA-C.

Germline V lookup: CDR1 SGHTA, CDR2 FQGTGA. The CDR3 spans 15 residues. The J segment lost 6 bases and the V segment lost 2 bases, leaving 8 bases of the junction unmatched. To note about this clone: Antigen specificity is unknown.

PCR was performed using 60 Vbeta and 13 Jbeta primers. Measured with immunoSEQ multiplex PCR; TCRdb has only the in-frame clones, and not every one. The sample shows 210,000 or so clones, about 85% of them seen only once. Healthy donors of bone marrow made up the group. This chain uses TRBV7-3 with TRBJ2-3; 7 bases match TRBD1. This clonotype was obtained from a girl aged 2-10 years in good health and CMV-seronegative. The sequenced material came from PBMCs. The CDR3 spells CASSLAQGRLDTQYF. The CDR3 bases are TGTGCCAGCAGCTTAGCACAGGGGCGGTTGGATACGCAGTATTTT.